The T cell receptor (beta chain) described here comes from a study of OX40 agonist ivuxolimab in advanced cancers. The repertoire was sequenced with immunoSEQ multiplex PCR; TCRdb's copy has only in-frame clones and lacks some. The sample has 90,000 to 95,000 clones; around 87% are singletons. The clonotype originates from an adult with an advanced solid tumor such as melanoma, head and neck, liver or kidney cancer. Source: CD4+ or CD8+ T cells sorted from blood, taken in a trial of the OX40 agonist ivuxolimab.

CDR3 DNA sequence: TGTGCCAGCAGCCAATTAGGGACCGGCTACGGTTTGGCCCAGTACTTC. This encodes CASSQLGTGYGLAQYF. The V gene is TRBV14, the J gene TRBJ2-5; D is perhaps TRBD1 or TRBD2 (5 bases each). CDR1 and CDR2 (germline): SGHDN, FVKESK. V was cut by 2 bases and J by 9 bases, with 22 bases left in between. The CDR3 extends over 16 amino acids. The whole variable domain, remainder taken from reference TRBV14 and TRBJ2-5, is EAGVTQFPSHSVIEKGQTVTLRCDPISGHDNLYWYRRVMGKEIKFLLHFVKESKQDESGMPNNRFLAERTGGTYSTLKVQPAELEDSGVYFCASSQLGTGYGLAQYFGPGTRLLVL.